This TCR beta chain was observed in a study of technical replicates of blood from several donors (dated by TCRdb to 2017 to 2019). Reading the germline V gene (reference sequence) gives CDR1 MNHNY and CDR2 SVGAGI. There are 12 amino acids in the CDR3, from cysteine to phenylalanine inclusive. Only the CDR3 part of the read is kept: 36 bases, read in frame from the first base. Concerning this clone itself: Its binding antigen is unknown. No per-base quality is available; no much larger clone lies one base away.

Libraries came from the immunoSEQ multiplex PCR assay. TCRdb took this table from immuneACCESS and kept in-frame rearrangements with V and J called. Such tables lack part of the clones; where checked against another copy, unresolved V genes explain under half of the gap, and the rest is unexplained. The sample table shows about 56,000 clones, and 90% to 95% are seen once. The ten biggest clones cover about 3% of the sample. This TCR was sampled from a human donor in good health. Some clones in this sample may be carry-over from other donors' samples. Sequencing was done on a sample of PBMCs. The chain employs TRBV6-6 and TRBJ1-6, with the D gene too uncertain to name. The nucleotide sequence is given as TGTGCAGTCCAGAACGGGAATTCACCCCTCCACTTT. This is translated as CAVQNGNSPLHF.